Shown below are 29 T cell receptor beta chains from a single sample sequenced in a study of cytomegalovirus exposure and HLA in healthy donors. Amplification used 60 Vbeta primers and 13 Jbeta primers. Measured with immunoSEQ multiplex PCR; TCRdb has only the in-frame clones, and not every one. The sample has some 180,000 clones, around 90% seen once. The material sequenced was PBMCs. Receptor source: a boy aged 2 to 10 in good health and CMV-seronegative.

The chain joins TRBV30 to TRBJ1-2; D remains unclear. Germline values: CDR1 GTSNPN, CDR2 SVGIG (reference sequence). Trimming pared 0 bases from V and 5 bases from J, leaving 13 bases between. The CDR3 is 14 residues long. The CDR3: CAWSVSWGGYGYTF. CDR3 DNA sequence: TGTGCCTGGAGTGTATCTTGGGGAGGATATGGCTACACCTTC.

The chain couples TRBV6-6 to TRBJ1-1; 8 bases match TRBD1. This CDR3 has 15 residues. Germline V lookup: CDR1 MNHNY, CDR2 SVGAGI (reference sequence). With V trimmed by 5 bases and J by 0 bases, 5 bases remained unmatched. CDR3 protein: CASSGQGVMNTEAFF. CDR3 bases: TGTGCCAGCAGTGGACAGGGAGTCATGAACACTGAAGCTTTCTTT.

The chain recombines TRBV27 with TRBJ2-3; no firm D call. Germline assignment: CDR1 MNHEY and CDR2 SMNVEV (reference sequence). CDR3 length: 13 amino acids. Trimming removed 0 bases from V and 2 bases from J, with 3 bases in between. The CDR3 is CASSLSVTDTQYF. In nucleotides, the CDR3 is TGTGCCAGCAGTTTATCCGTCACAGATACGCAGTATTTT.

This chain connects TRBV7-9 to TRBJ2-3; the D gene is possibly TRBD2 (5 bases). V lost 9 bases and J 4 bases, leaving 11 bases between the germline ends. CDR3 length equals 12 residues. Per the germline V gene, CDR1 is SEHNR and CDR2 is FQNEAQ (reference sequence). The CDR3, as DNA: TGTGCCAGTCACGGGGTGTCAGATACGCAGTATTTT. It codes for CASHGVSDTQYF.

V gene TRBV7-6 combines with J gene TRBJ2-1, with D tentatively TRBD2 (6 bases). Germline V lookup: CDR1 SGHVS, CDR2 FNYEAQ. The ends were cut back, 4 bases at V and 8 bases at J, with 15 bases in the middle. The CDR3 has 14 residues. CDR3 amino acids: CASSSRGVGHEQFF. CDR3 nucleotide sequence: TGTGCCAGCAGCTCGCGCGGGGTAGGGCATGAGCAGTTCTTC.

The chain links TRBV18 to TRBJ1-1, with D unclear. CDR1 and CDR2 from the germline V gene are KGHSH and LQKENI. The length of the CDR3 is 14 residues. Trimming took 1 base from V and 0 from J, leaving 6 bases between them. For the CDR3, the DNA is TGTGCCAGCTCACCACAGAGCATGAACACTGAAGCTTTCTTT. It specifies CASSPQSMNTEAFF. The full variable domain, completed using reference TRBV18 and TRBJ1-1, is NAGVMQNPRHLVRRRGQEARLRCSPMKGHSHVYWYRQLPEEGLKFMVYLQKENIIDESGMPKERFSAEFPKEGPSILRIQQVVRGDSAAYFCASSPQSMNTEAFFGQGTRLTVV.

The J gene is TRBJ2-7, the V gene TRBV27, with D possibly being TRBD2 (5 bases). The CDR3 is 14 amino acids. CDR1 and CDR2 from the germline V gene are MNHEY and SMNVEV (reference sequence). Trimming stripped 5 bases from V and 4 bases from J, with 15 bases between. The CDR3 bases are TGTGCCAGCAGTCCCGACGGGGTATGGTACGAGCAGTACTTC. Protein: CASSPDGVWYEQYF.

This rearrangement joins TRBV27 to TRBJ2-5; TRBD1 agrees at 8 bases. The J call may be in error: the DNA end matches TRBJ2-7 better. The length of the CDR3 is 16 residues. Germline loops: CDR1 MNHEY, CDR2 SMNVEV (reference sequence). This CDR3 is CASSYTAMTGEHEQYF. CDR3 sequence (DNA): TGTGCCAGCAGTTATACCGCCATGACAGGGGAACACGAGCAGTACTTC.

This clone has a handful of counts. This rearrangement joins TRBV5-6 to TRBJ1-4; no clear D gene. The CDR3 has 14 amino acids. Per the germline V gene, CDR1 is SGHDT and CDR2 is YYEEEE. V was pared by 4 bases and J by 0 bases, with 7 bases between. The CDR3 DNA follows: TGTGCCAGCAGCAACAGAGCAACTAATGAAAAACTGTTTTTT. It codes for CASSNRATNEKLFF.

This chain uses TRBV18 with TRBJ1-1; D gene uncertain. The CDR3 covers 12 residues. CDR1 is KGHSH, CDR2 LQKENI, per germline. Trimming cost V 6 bases and J 3 bases, with 8 bases left between them. The CDR3 here is CASSHRDTEAFF. The CDR3 DNA is TGTGCCAGCTCTCACCGGGACACTGAAGCTTTCTTT.

V gene TRBV9 combines with J gene TRBJ2-3; tentatively, D is TRBD2 (5 bases). The length of the CDR3 is 16 residues. V lost 4 bases and J 3 bases, leaving 18 bases between the germline ends. Germline-derived CDR1 and CDR2 are SGDLS and YYNGEE. CDR3 amino acids: CASSPTSGGVTDTQYF. In DNA, the CDR3 is TGTGCCAGCAGCCCCACTTCCGGAGGTGTGACAGATACGCAGTATTTT. The full variable domain, completed using reference TRBV9 and TRBJ2-3, is DSGVTQTPKHLITATGQRVTLRCSPRSGDLSVYWYQQSLDQGLQFLIQYYNGEERAKGNILERFSAQQFPDLHSELNLSSLELGDSALYFCASSPTSGGVTDTQYFGPGTRLTVL.

This chain joins TRBV30 and TRBJ2-7; D is uncertain. From germline, CDR1 is GTSNPN and CDR2 SVGIG (reference sequence). With 4 bases removed from V and 7 bases from J, the gap between germline ends came to 11 bases. The CDR3 has 11 residues. Here the CDR3 DNA reads TGTGCCTGGAATAGTGGCGGTGAGCAGTACTTC. It is translated as CAWNSGGEQYF. The full variable domain, in which reference TRBV30 and TRBJ2-7 provide the parts outside the CDR3, is SQTIHQWPATLVQPVGSPLSLECTVEGTSNPNLYWYRQAAGRGLQLLFYSVGIGQISSEVPQNLSASRPQDRQFILSSKKLLLSDSGFYLCAWNSGGEQYFGPGTRLTVT.

This chain uses TRBV27 with TRBJ1-6; 7 bases match TRBD1. J lost 0 bases, V lost 4 bases, and 6 bases had no gene match. This CDR3 contains 17 residues. Per germline, CDR1 MNHEY and CDR2 SMNVEV (reference sequence). CDR3 sequence: CASSSDTGDSYNSPLHF. In nucleotides, the CDR3 is TGTGCCAGCAGTTCAGACACAGGGGACTCCTATAATTCACCCCTCCACTTT.

With regard to this clone: At one of its ends the junction is not consistent with the germline gene, which may arise from a read error. The CDR3 protein is CASSAPYEQYF. DNA of the CDR3: TGTGCCAGCAGTGCCCCCTACGAACAGTACTTC. This chain connects TRBV28 to TRBJ2-7, with no clear D. Germline assignment: CDR1 MDHEN and CDR2 SYDVKM. The CDR3 is made up of 11 amino acids.

This clone was counted ten times or more. This chain connects TRBV7-9 to TRBJ2-1; a possible D gene is TRBD1 (6 bases). The V gene's germline CDR1 is SEHNR and CDR2 FQNEAQ (reference sequence). Trimming cost V 1 base and J 1 base, with 11 bases left between them. CDR3 size: 16 residues. This CDR3 is CASSLVSGVSYNEQFF. The CDR3 coding sequence is TGTGCCAGCAGCTTAGTATCAGGGGTTTCCTACAATGAGCAGTTCTTC.

This rearrangement joins TRBV6-5 to TRBJ2-3; D might be TRBD2 (6 bases). V was pared by 2 bases and J by 0 bases, with 6 bases between. From germline, CDR1 is MNHEY and CDR2 SVGAGI. The CDR3 has 14 amino acids. CDR3 region: CASSYGGSTDTQYF. The CDR3 DNA follows: TGTGCCAGCAGTTACGGGGGGAGCACAGATACGCAGTATTTT.

Concerning this clone itself: The CDR3 carries no conserved terminal phenylalanine or tryptophan, so it likely arises from a read error. This rearrangement joins TRBV5-1 to TRBJ2-7, with 7 bases aligning to TRBD2. The CDR3 loop spans 12 amino acids. The ends lost 4 bases at V and 5 bases at J; junction bases unmatched: 3. Germline V gene data show CDR1 as SGHRS and CDR2 as YFSETQ. The DNA for the CDR3 is TGCGCCAGCAGCCCCCGGGGGGACGAGCAGTACCTC. It codes for CASSPRGDEQYL.

Regarding this clone: This sample also contains other DNA sequences that code for the same CDR3. The chain uses TRBV28 and TRBJ2-1, with a possible D match to TRBD2 (6 bases). The CDR3 totals 16 residues. V was clipped by 3 bases and J by 4 bases, with 16 bases between them. Looked up from germline, CDR1 is MDHEN and CDR2 is SYDVKM. The chain's CDR3 is CASSLGLAVLYNEQFF. The CDR3 DNA reads TGTGCCAGCAGTTTGGGACTGGCAGTGTTGTACAATGAGCAGTTCTTC.

J is TRBJ1-5 and V is TRBV19; D is undetermined. V was clipped by 6 bases and J by 6 bases, with 6 bases between them. The CDR3 is 11 amino acids. Germline V gene lookup returns CDR1 LNHDA and CDR2 SQIVND (reference sequence). The CDR3 sequence is CASSGSQPQHF. The CDR3 region has the DNA TGTGCCAGTAGCGGTAGTCAGCCCCAGCATTTT.

Regarding this clone: The junction departs from the called germline gene at one end, perhaps through a read error. J is TRBJ1-1 and V is TRBV10-3; D gene ambiguous. Germline CDR1 reads ENHRY; CDR2 reads SYGVKD. This CDR3 contains 14 residues. The CDR3 DNA is TGTGCCATCAGTACTTCCACGTCGAACCCTGAAGCTTTCTTT. Translation gives CAISTSTSNPEAFF.

The chain is built from TRBV6-1 and TRBJ1-2; possibly TRBD1 for D (5 bases). The CDR3 length is 12 residues. V lost 3 bases and J 4 bases, leaving 6 bases between the germline ends. Germline loops: CDR1 MNHNS, CDR2 SASEGT. CDR3 sequence reads: CASSDDSYGYTF. The CDR3 DNA follows: TGTGCCAGCAGTGACGACAGCTATGGCTACACCTTC.

The rearrangement joins TRBV9 to TRBJ1-1; D is possibly TRBD1 (5 bases). The V gene's germline CDR1 is SGDLS and CDR2 YYNGEE. This CDR3 region has 15 residues. The V end lost 4 bases, the J end lost 1 base, and 14 bases lay between the germline ends. The CDR3 loop is CASSQGGEANTEAFF. DNA of the CDR3: TGTGCCAGCAGCCAGGGTGGGGAAGCGAACACTGAAGCTTTCTTT. The whole variable domain, remainder taken from reference TRBV9 and TRBJ1-1, is DSGVTQTPKHLITATGQRVTLRCSPRSGDLSVYWYQQSLDQGLQFLIQYYNGEERAKGNILERFSAQQFPDLHSELNLSSLELGDSALYFCASSQGGEANTEAFFGQGTRLTVV.

V usage is TRBV9 and J usage is TRBJ2-1, with D uncertain. The CDR3 is 14 residues long. Germline values: CDR1 SGDLS, CDR2 YYNGEE. V shed 4 bases and J shed 1 base, with 9 bases lying between them. The CDR3 loop is CASSPRVSYNEQFF. The CDR3 DNA sequence: TGTGCCAGCAGCCCACGGGTATCCTACAATGAGCAGTTCTTC.

The chain combines TRBV5-1 with TRBJ2-6, with unresolved D. V was clipped by 1 base and J by 4 bases, with 6 bases between them. Germline-derived CDR1 and CDR2 are SGHRS and YFSETQ. The length of the CDR3 is 14 residues. CDR3 loop: CASSLLAGANVLTF. In DNA form, the CDR3 reads TGCGCCAGCAGCTTGTTAGCCGGGGCCAACGTCCTGACTTTC.

The chain uses TRBV5-4 and TRBJ1-6; 11 nucleotides agree with TRBD1. The CDR3 covers 15 residues. With V trimmed by 4 bases and J by 9 bases, 6 bases remained unmatched. The germline CDR1 and CDR2 sequences are SGHNT and YYREEE (reference sequence). The CDR3 spells CASSTEGTGGSPLHF. The CDR3 DNA sequence: TGTGCCAGCAGCACGGAGGGGACAGGGGGTTCACCCCTCCACTTT.

This sequence joins TRBV7-9 and TRBJ1-1; 8 bases line up with TRBD1. V lost 4 bases, J lost 5 bases, and 6 bases stayed unmatched. The CDR3 sequence is 14 residues long. The germline V gene has CDR1 SEHNR and CDR2 FQNEAQ (reference sequence). This chain's CDR3 is CASSSDRGRTEAFF. CDR3 in DNA: TGTGCCAGCAGCTCCGACAGGGGAAGGACTGAAGCTTTCTTT.

This clone turned up a few times. The genes are TRBV14 and TRBJ2-1; 9 nucleotides line up with TRBD2. This CDR3 is built from 14 residues. Germline values: CDR1 SGHDN, CDR2 FVKESK. V dropped 4 bases and J dropped 3; count of bases not matched to a gene: 1. The DNA for the CDR3 is TGTGCCAGCAGCCGACTAGCGGACTACAATGAGCAGTTCTTC. This sequence encodes CASSRLADYNEQFF.

This clone came up a few times. J is TRBJ1-4 and V is TRBV29-1; 9 bases fit TRBD1. The CDR3 has 13 amino acids. Germline values: CDR1 SQVTM, CDR2 ANQGSEA. V lost 6 bases and J lost 8; bases outside the gene matches: 7. Written as DNA, the CDR3 is TGCAGCGTCAGGACAGGGGCGAGGGAAAAACTGTTTTTT. This sequence encodes CSVRTGAREKLFF.

V usage is TRBV11-1 and J usage is TRBJ2-3; a weak D match, TRBD2 (6 bases). Per the germline V gene, CDR1 is SGHAT and CDR2 is FQDESV (reference sequence). V was pared by 5 bases and J by 0 bases, with 15 bases between. CDR3 length equals 16 residues. DNA of the CDR3: TGTGCCAGCAGCGCGCGCGGGCGGGAAAGCACAGATACGCAGTATTTT. It translates to CASSARGRESTDTQYF.